This T cell receptor (beta chain) came from a study of blood T cell repertoires in COVID-19. TCRdb keeps only in-frame clones here, not all; method: immunoSEQ multiplex PCR. The sample comprises about 270,000 clones, 75% to 95% of which are singletons, and approximately 2.9% rests with the top ten. Remarks on this clone: This sample also contains other DNA sequences that code for the same CDR3.

Those who participated ranged in age from about 18 to 89 years and resided in about two dozen US areas. It was within 2 weeks before study entry that exposed participants met a COVID-19 case. The CDR3 is 14 residues long. Trimming removed 5 bases from V and 2 bases from J, with 13 bases in between. Per germline, CDR1 MNHEY and CDR2 SMNVEV (reference sequence). This TCR was recovered from a man aged 40-50 years who had been exposed to COVID-19. The chain uses TRBV27 and TRBJ2-7; D possibly corresponds to TRBD1 (6 bases). The sequencing sample was made of PBMCs or T cells enriched from blood (not recorded which). CDR3 protein: CASSPQGAPYEQYF. CDR3 bases: TGTGCCAGCAGTCCACAGGGAGCCCCCTACGAGCAGTACTTC.